The source of this TCR beta chain is a study of OX40 agonist ivuxolimab in advanced cancers. As for the study in general: Each patient was given ivuxolimab into a vein every 2 weeks, at 0.01 to 10 mg/kg. Partial responses were achieved by three patients, of whom one had hepatocellular carcinoma and two had cutaneous melanoma. Regarding the study as a whole: The work left the antigen specificity of expanded peripheral T cells undetermined.

Sampling of blood occurred at baseline, cycle 4 day 1, and cycle 7 day 1. Details on this clone: What it binds is not known.

Sequenced by immunoSEQ multiplex PCR; TCRdb stores in-frame clones only, minus some. The data contain tens of thousands of clones, over 80% of them singletons. The germline V gene encodes CDR1 ENHRY and CDR2 SYGVKD. Trimming shortened V by 6 bases and J by 5 bases, and 17 bases separated the two germline ends. The CDR3 contains 14 residues. The chain links TRBV10-3 to TRBJ2-7; D remains ambiguous. The source was CD4+ or CD8+ T cells sorted from blood, collected in a trial of the OX40 agonist ivuxolimab. This clonotype was obtained from an adult with an advanced solid tumor such as melanoma, head and neck, liver or kidney cancer. The CDR3 DNA follows: TGTGCCATCAGCTGGACCAAGAAGGCCCACGAGCAGTACTTC. Its protein is CAISWTKKAHEQYF.